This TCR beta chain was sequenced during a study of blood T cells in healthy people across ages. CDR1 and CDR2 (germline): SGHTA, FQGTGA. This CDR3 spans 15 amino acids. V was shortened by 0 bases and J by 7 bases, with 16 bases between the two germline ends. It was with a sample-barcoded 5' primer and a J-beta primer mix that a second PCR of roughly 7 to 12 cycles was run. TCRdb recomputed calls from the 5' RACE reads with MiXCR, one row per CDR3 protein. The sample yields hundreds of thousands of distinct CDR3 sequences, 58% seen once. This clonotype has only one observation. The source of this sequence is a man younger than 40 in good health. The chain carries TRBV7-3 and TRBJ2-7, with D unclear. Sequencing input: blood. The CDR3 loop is CASSLTSATYNEQYF. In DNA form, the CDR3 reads TGTGCCAGCAGCTTAACTAGTGCAACCTACAATGAGCAGTACTTC.